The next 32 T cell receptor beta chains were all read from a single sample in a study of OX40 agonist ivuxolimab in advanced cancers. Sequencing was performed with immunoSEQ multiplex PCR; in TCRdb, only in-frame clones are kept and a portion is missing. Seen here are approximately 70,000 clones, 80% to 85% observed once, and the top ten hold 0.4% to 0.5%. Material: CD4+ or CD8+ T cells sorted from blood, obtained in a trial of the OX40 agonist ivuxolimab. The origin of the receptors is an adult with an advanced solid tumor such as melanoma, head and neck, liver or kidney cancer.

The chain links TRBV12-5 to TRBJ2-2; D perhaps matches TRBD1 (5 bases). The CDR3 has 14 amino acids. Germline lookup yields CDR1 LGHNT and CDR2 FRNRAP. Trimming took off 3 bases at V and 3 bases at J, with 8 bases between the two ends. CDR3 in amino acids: CASGLGEYTGELFF. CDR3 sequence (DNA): TGTGCTAGTGGTTTAGGGGAATACACCGGGGAGCTGTTTTTT.

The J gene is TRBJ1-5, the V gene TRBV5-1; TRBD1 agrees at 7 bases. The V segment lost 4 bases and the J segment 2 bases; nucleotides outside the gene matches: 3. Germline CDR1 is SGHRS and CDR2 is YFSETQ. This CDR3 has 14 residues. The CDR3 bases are TGCGCCAGCAGCACTGGACAGGGCAATCAGCCCCAGCATTTT. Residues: CASSTGQGNQPQHF.

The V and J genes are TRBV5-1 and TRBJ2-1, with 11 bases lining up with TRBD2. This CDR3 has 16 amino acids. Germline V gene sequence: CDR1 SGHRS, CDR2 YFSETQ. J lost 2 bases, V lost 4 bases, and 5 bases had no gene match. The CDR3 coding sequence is TGCGCCAGCAGCCCGGGGGGACTAGCGGCCTACAATGAGCAGTTCTTC. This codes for CASSPGGLAAYNEQFF.

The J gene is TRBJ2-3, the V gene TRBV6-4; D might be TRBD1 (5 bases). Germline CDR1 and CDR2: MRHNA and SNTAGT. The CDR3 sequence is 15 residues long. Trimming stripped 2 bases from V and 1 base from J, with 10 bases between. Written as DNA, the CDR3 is TGTGCCAGCAGTGACCCAGGGCAAGGCACAGATACGCAGTATTTT. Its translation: CASSDPGQGTDTQYF.

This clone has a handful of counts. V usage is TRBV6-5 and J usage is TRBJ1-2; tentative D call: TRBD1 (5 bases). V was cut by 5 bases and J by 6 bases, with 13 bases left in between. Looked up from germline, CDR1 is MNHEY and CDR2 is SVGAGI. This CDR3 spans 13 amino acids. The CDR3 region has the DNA TGTGCCAGCAGTAGGTCGGGGGAAGATGGCTACACCTTC. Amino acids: CASSRSGEDGYTF.

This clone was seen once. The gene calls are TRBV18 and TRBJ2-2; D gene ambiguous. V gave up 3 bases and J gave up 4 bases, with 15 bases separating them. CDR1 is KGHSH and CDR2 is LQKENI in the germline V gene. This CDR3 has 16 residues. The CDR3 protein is CASSPQPDTVTGELFF. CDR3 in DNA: TGTGCCAGCTCACCTCAACCCGACACCGTCACCGGGGAGCTGTTTTTT. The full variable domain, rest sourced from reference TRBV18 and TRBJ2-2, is NAGVMQNPRHLVRRRGQEARLRCSPMKGHSHVYWYRQLPEEGLKFMVYLQKENIIDESGMPKERFSAEFPKEGPSILRIQQVVRGDSAAYFCASSPQPDTVTGELFFGEGSRLTVL.

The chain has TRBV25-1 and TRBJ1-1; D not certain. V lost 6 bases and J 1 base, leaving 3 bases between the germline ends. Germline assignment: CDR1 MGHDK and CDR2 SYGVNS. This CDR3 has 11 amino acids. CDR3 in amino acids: CASSRNTEAFF. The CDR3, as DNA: TGTGCCAGCAGCAGGAACACTGAAGCTTTCTTT.

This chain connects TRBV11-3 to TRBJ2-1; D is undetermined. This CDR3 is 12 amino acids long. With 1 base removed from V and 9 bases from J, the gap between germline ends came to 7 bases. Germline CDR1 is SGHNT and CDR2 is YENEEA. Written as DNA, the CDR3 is TGTGCCAGCAGCTTAGGAGTGGGTGAGCAGTTCTTC. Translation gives CASSLGVGEQFF.

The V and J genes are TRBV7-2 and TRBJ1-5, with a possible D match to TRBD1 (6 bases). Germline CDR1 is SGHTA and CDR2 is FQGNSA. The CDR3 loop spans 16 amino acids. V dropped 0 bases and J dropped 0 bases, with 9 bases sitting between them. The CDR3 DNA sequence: TGTGCCAGCAGCTTAGCAGGGGGGTATAGCAATCAGCCCCAGCATTTT. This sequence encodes CASSLAGGYSNQPQHF.

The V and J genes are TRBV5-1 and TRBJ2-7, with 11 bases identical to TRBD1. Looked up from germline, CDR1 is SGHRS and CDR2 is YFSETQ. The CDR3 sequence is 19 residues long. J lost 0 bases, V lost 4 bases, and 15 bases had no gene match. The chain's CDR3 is CASSQGQGVSYSNSYEQYF. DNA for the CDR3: TGCGCCAGCAGCCAGGGACAGGGGGTCTCTTACTCCAACTCCTACGAGCAGTACTTC.

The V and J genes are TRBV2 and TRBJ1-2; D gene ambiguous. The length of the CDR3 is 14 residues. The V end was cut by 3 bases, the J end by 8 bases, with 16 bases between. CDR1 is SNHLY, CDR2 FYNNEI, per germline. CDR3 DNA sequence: TGTGCCAGCAGTGACAGGAGAACGATGATAGGCTACACCTTC. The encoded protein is CASSDRRTMIGYTF.

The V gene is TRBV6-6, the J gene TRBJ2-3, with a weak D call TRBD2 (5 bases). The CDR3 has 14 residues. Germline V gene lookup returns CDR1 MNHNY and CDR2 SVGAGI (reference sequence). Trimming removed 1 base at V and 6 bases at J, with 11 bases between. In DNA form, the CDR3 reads TGTGCCAGCAGTTACTGGGAGCCCCCGGATACGCAGTATTTT. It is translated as CASSYWEPPDTQYF.

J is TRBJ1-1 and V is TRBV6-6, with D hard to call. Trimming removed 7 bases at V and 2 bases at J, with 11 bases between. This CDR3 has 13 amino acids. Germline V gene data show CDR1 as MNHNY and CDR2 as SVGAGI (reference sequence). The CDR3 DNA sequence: TGTGCCAGCACTCACGGGCCTAACACTGAAGCTTTCTTT. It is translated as CASTHGPNTEAFF.

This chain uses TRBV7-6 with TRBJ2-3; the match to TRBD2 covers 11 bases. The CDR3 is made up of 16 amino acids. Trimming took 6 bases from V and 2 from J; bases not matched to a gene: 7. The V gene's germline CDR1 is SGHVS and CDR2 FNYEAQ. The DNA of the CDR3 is TGTGCCAGCAGTTCACTAGCGGGAGCCCCCACAGATACGCAGTATTTT. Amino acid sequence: CASSSLAGAPTDTQYF.

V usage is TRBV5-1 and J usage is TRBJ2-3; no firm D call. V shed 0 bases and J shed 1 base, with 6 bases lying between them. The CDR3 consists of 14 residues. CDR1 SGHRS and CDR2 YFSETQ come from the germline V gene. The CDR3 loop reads CASSLARGTDTQYF. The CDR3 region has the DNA TGCGCCAGCAGCTTGGCTAGGGGCACAGATACGCAGTATTTT.

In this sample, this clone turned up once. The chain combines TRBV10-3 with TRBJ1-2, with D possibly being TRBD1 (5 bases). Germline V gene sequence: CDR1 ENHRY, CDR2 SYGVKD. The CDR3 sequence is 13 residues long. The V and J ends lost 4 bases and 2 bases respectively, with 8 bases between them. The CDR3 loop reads CAISGQGNYGYTF. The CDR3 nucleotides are TGTGCCATCAGTGGGCAGGGAAACTATGGCTACACCTTC.

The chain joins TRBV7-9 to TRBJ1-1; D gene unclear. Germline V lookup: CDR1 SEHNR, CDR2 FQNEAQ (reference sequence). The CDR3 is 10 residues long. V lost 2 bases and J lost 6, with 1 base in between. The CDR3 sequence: CASSLSEAFF. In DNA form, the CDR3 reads TGTGCCAGCAGCTTATCTGAAGCTTTCTTT.

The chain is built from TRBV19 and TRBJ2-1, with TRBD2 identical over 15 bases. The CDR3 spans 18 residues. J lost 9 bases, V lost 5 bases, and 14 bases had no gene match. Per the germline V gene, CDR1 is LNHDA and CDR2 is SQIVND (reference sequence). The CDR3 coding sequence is TGTGCCAGTAGTGTTAAAGGATATAGGACTAGCGGGAGGGTTGAGCAGTTCTTC. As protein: CASSVKGYRTSGRVEQFF.

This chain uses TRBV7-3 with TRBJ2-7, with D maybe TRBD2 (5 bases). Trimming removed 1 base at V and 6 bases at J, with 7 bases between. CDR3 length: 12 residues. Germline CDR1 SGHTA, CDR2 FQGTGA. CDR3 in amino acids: CASSLNGGEQYF. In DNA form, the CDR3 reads TGTGCCAGCAGCTTAAATGGAGGCGAGCAGTACTTC.

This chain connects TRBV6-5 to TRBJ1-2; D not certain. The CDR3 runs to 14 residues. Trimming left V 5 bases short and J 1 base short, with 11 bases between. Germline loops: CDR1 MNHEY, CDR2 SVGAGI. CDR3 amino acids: CASSNGLINYGYTF. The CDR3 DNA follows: TGTGCCAGCAGTAACGGACTGATTAACTATGGCTACACCTTC.

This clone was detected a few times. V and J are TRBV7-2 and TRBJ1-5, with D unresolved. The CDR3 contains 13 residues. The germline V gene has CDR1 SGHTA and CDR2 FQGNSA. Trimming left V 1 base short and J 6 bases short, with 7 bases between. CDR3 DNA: TGTGCCAGCAGCTTAGGGGGTCCTCAGCCCCAGCATTTT. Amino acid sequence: CASSLGGPQPQHF. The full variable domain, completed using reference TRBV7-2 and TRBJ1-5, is GAGVSQSPSNKVTEKGKDVELRCDPISGHTALYWYRQSLGQGLEFLIYFQGNSAPDKSGLPSDRFSAERTGGSVSTLTIQRTQQEDSAVYLCASSLGGPQPQHFGDGTRLSIL.

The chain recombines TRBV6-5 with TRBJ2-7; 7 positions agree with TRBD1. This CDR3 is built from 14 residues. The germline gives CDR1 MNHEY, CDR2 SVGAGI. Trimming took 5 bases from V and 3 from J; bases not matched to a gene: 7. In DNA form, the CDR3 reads TGTGCCAGCAGTCGAAGACAGGGTGTCTACGAGCAGTACTTC. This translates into CASSRRQGVYEQYF.

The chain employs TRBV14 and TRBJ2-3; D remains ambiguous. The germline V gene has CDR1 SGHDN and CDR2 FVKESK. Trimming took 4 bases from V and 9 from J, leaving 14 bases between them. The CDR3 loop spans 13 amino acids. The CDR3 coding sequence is TGTGCCAGCAGCCTCGGACCGGCCCACACGCAGTATTTT. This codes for CASSLGPAHTQYF.

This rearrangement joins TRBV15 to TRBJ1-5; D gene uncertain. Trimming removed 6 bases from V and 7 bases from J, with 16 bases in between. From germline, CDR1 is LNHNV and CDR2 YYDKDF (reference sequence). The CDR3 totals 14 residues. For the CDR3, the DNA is TGTGCCACCAGGCGGACCGGAGTTCGGCAGCCCCAGCATTTT. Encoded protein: CATRRTGVRQPQHF.

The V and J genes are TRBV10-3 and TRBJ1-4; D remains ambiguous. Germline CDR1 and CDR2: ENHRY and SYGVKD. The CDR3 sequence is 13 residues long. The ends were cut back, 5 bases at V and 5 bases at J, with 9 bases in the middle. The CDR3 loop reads CAISPTRNEKLFF. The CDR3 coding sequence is TGTGCCATCAGTCCGACCAGGAATGAAAAACTGTTTTTT.

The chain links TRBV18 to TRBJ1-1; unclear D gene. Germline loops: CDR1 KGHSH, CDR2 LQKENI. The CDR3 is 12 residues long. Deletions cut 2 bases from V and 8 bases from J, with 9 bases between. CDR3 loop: CASSPGDLEAFF. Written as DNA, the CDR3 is TGTGCCAGCTCACCAGGGGATTTAGAAGCTTTCTTT.

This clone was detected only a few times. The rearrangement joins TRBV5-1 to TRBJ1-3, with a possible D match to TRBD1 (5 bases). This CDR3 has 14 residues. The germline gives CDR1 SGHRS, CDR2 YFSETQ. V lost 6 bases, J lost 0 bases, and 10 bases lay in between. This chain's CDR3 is CASKTGSSGNTIYF. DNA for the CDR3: TGCGCCAGCAAAACAGGTTCCTCTGGAAACACCATATATTTT.

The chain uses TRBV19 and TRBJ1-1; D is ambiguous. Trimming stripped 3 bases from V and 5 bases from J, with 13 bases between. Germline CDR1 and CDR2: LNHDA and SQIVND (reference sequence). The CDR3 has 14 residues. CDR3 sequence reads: CASSIGGPPTEAFF. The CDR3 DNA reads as TGTGCCAGTAGTATTGGAGGACCTCCAACTGAAGCTTTCTTT.

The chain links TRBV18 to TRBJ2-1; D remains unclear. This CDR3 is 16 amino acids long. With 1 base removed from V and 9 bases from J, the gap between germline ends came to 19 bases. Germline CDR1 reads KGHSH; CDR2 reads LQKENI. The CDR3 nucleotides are TGTGCCAGCTCACCACTAGGGATAAACTATGATGGTGAGCAGTTCTTC. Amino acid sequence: CASSPLGINYDGEQFF.

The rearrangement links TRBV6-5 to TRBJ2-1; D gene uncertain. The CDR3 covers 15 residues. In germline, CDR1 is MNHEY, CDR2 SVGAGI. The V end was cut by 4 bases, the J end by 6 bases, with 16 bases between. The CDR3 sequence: CASSFRLSSANEQFF. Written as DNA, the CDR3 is TGTGCCAGCAGTTTCCGCCTTTCCTCCGCCAATGAGCAGTTCTTC.

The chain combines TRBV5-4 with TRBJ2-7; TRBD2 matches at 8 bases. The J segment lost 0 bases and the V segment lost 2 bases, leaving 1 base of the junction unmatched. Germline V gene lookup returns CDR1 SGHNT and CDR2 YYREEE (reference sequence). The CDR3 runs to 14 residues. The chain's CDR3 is CASSFGRVSYEQYF. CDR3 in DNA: TGTGCCAGCAGCTTCGGGAGGGTCTCCTACGAGCAGTACTTC.

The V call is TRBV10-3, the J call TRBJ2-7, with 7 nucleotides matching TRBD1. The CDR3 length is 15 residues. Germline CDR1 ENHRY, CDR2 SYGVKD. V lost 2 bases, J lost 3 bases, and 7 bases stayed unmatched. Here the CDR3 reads CAISEARDRYYEQYF. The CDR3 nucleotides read TGTGCCATCAGTGAGGCCCGGGACAGATACTACGAGCAGTACTTC.